This T cell receptor beta chain appears in the sequencing data of a study of beta chain features in type 1 diabetes. Regarding the study as a whole: The VDJ junctions of type 1 diabetes patients carried fewer insertions and more deletions. The question of HLA type influencing TCRB rearrangement was one that remained unresolved here. Healthy donors had naive, central memory and Treg TCRB repertoires that appeared less similar than those seen among patients. Shortening that was moderate but significant affected the TCRB CDR3s of Type 1 diabetes patients in all four CD4+ subsets. Using cDNA template may skew counts toward highly expressing activated cells.

Looked up from germline, CDR1 is PRHDT and CDR2 is FYEKMQ (reference sequence). Deletions cut 2 bases from V and 3 bases from J, with 5 bases between. The CDR3 length is 12 residues. This clone has only a few counts. The antigen remains unidentified. Every isolated RNA sample was fully reverse transcribed, so sequencing captured expressed TCRB transcripts. Using immunoSEQ multiplex PCR, the repertoire was profiled, and TCRdb retains in-frame clones only, with some absent. The table lists 600,000 to 700,000 clones, approximately 13% of them singletons. The source is a man aged 25 to 40 with type 1 diabetes. Material: naive CD4+ T cells from blood. This rearrangement joins TRBV13 to TRBJ2-7; D not resolved. As DNA, the CDR3 is TGTGCCAGCAGCTTACGAGGCTACGAGCAGTACTTC. Protein: CASSLRGYEQYF.